A single sample is the source of the 10 T cell receptor beta chains below, sequenced in a study of monozygotic twins with inflammatory bowel disease. TCRdb reanalyzed the 5' RACE reads and collapses them to one entry per CDR3 protein, without DNA. The sample totals approximately 420,000 distinct CDR3 sequences. Material: blood. The receptors were sampled from a human donor with ulcerative colitis or Crohn's disease, or a healthy co-twin of an affected twin (not recorded which).

The gene calls are TRBV20-1 and TRBJ2-1; TCRdb's D gene call, TRBD2, goes unchecked for lack of DNA. Germline assignment: CDR1 DFQATT and CDR2 SNEGSKA (reference sequence). The CDR3 consists of 14 residues. CDR3 protein: CSAALAGASNEQFF.

This chain links TRBV11-2 with TRBJ2-3. This CDR3 contains 14 residues. CDR1 is SGHAT and CDR2 is FQNNGV in the germline V gene. CDR3 in amino acids: CASSLTPSTDTQYF.

The gene calls are TRBV27 and TRBJ2-7; TCRdb returns TRBD2, unconfirmable since there is no DNA. The CDR3 has 18 residues. CDR1 and CDR2 from the germline V gene are MNHEY and SMNVEV (reference sequence). The CDR3 is CASSAYPYTSGISDEQYF.

Here the CDR3 reads CASRLGAGETQYF. This rearrangement joins TRBV5-1 to TRBJ2-5; TCRdb's assignment of TRBD1 cannot be checked, as there is no DNA. This CDR3 contains 13 residues. The germline V gene encodes CDR1 SGHRS and CDR2 YFSETQ.

This chain connects TRBV7-2 to TRBJ2-7; there is no DNA to check the TCRdb D call of TRBD2. CDR1 is SGHTA, CDR2 FQGNSA, per germline. The length of the CDR3 is 17 residues. CDR3 amino acids: CASSLARTSGRGYEQYF.

The chain employs TRBV20-1 and TRBJ2-2; TCRdb returns TRBD2, unconfirmable since there is no DNA. Germline V gives CDR1 DFQATT, CDR2 SNEGSKA (reference sequence). The CDR3 runs to 15 residues. The CDR3: CSARVKRENTGELFF.

V usage is TRBV30 and J usage is TRBJ1-3; TCRdb's D call, TRBD1, is unchecked because there is no DNA. The CDR3 runs 18 residues. Germline-derived CDR1 and CDR2 are GTSNPN and SVGIG (reference sequence). The CDR3 here is CAWSRVGVQGFSGNTIYF.

The chain is built from TRBV7-9 and TRBJ1-1; as DNA is missing, the TRBD1 call by TCRdb cannot be tested. The CDR3 spans 17 residues. CDR1 is SEHNR and CDR2 is FQNEAQ in the germline V gene (reference sequence). Here the CDR3 reads CASSLTARGRENTEAFF.

The chain carries TRBV7-9 and TRBJ1-2; the TRBD1 assignment by TCRdb is unverifiable without DNA. CDR3 length: 15 amino acids. Germline V gene data show CDR1 as SEHNR and CDR2 as FQNEAQ (reference sequence). Here the CDR3 reads CASSPSSQGNYGYTF.

CDR3 in amino acids: CASSVQGLGSGANVLTF. The gene calls are TRBV25-1 and TRBJ2-6; checking the TCRdb D call of TRBD1 is not possible without DNA. This CDR3 is 17 amino acids long. CDR1 is MGHDK and CDR2 is SYGVNS in the germline V gene.